Included here is one T cell receptor (beta chain) sequence, with context. What it recognizes is unknown. Documented treatment: oral pan-JAK inhibitor, 5-10 mg twice daily. Collection of lesional scalp punch biopsies and peripheral blood was performed in alopecia areata patients. The data originate from a study of CD8+ T cells in alopecia areata. Study-wide findings and caveats: Against the mouse data, patients shared TCRs less clearly, possibly for HLA reasons. The study found that many expanded lesional clones persisted in scalp and blood during tofacitinib.

Investigators isolated RNA and reverse transcribed it into cDNA to act as the sequencing template. Sequencing was performed with immunoSEQ multiplex PCR; in TCRdb, only in-frame clones are kept and a portion is missing. The repertoire has about 200,000 clones, less than 70% of them found once; the top ten carry approximately 1.2%. CDR3 size: 14 residues. Germline CDR1 reads SNHLY; CDR2 reads FYNNEI. Unmatched junction bases numbered 9, after V lost 5 bases and J lost 7 bases. The V and J genes are TRBV2 and TRBJ2-5; 8 bases are a match to TRBD1. This specimen consisted of CD4+ T cells sorted from blood, obtained around week 47, from a patient treated with tofacitinib. The clonotype was recovered from a human donor with alopecia areata. The CDR3 is CASSTGGLLGTQYF. CDR3 nucleotides: TGTGCCAGCAGTACAGGGGGTTTGCTTGGGACCCAGTACTTC.